The 19 T cell receptor beta chains below were found in one sample sequenced in a study of blood T cells in healthy people across ages. Together with a sample-barcoded 5' primer, a J-beta primer mix was included in a second PCR lasting roughly 6 to 12 cycles. TCRdb ran MiXCR on the 5' RACE reads and lists one entry per CDR3 protein. The sample shows roughly 2 million distinct CDR3 sequences, roughly 52% of them seen only once. Sequencing was performed on blood. Receptors originate from a woman in her 40s in good health.

This clonotype occurred a few times. The V gene is TRBV3-1, the J gene TRBJ2-7, with 9 nucleotides matching TRBD1. Trimming took 3 bases from V and 3 from J; bases not matched to a gene: 9. This CDR3 spans 16 amino acids. The germline V gene encodes CDR1 LGHDT and CDR2 YNNKEL (reference sequence). CDR3 sequence (DNA): TGTGCCAGCAGCCAGGTCACAGGGGGCACATACTACGAGCAGTACTTC. It translates to CASSQVTGGTYYEQYF.

The chain combines TRBV20-1 with TRBJ1-5; the D is unclear. The CDR3 runs 13 residues. The V and J ends lost 3 bases and 0 bases respectively, with 6 bases between them. Germline V gives CDR1 DFQATT, CDR2 SNEGSKA (reference sequence). Written as DNA, the CDR3 is TGCAGTGCTAGGGCGCCTAGCAATCAGCCCCAGCATTTT. Translation: CSARAPSNQPQHF.

The J gene is TRBJ2-5, the V gene TRBV7-9, with 7 bases aligning to TRBD1. Germline CDR1 reads SEHNR; CDR2 reads FQNEAQ (reference sequence). The CDR3 is 16 residues long. The ends lost 5 bases at V and 1 base at J; junction bases unmatched: 10. CDR3 region: CASSPDYRGSQETQYF. Written as DNA, the CDR3 is TGTGCCAGCAGCCCAGATTACAGGGGAAGCCAAGAGACCCAGTACTTC.

The sample holds a few counts of this clonotype. The chain links TRBV29-1 to TRBJ2-3; D unclear. In germline, CDR1 is SQVTM, CDR2 ANQGSEA. V lost 0 bases and J lost 2, with 3 bases in between. This CDR3 is built from 12 residues. The CDR3: CSVEEFTDTQYF. CDR3 sequence (DNA): TGCAGCGTTGAAGAGTTCACAGATACGCAGTATTTT.

This chain links TRBV6-5 with TRBJ2-5, with a tentative D call TRBD2 (6 bases). V lost 0 bases and J lost 4, with 12 bases in between. This CDR3 has 15 residues. CDR1 and CDR2 from the germline V gene are MNHEY and SVGAGI. CDR3 residues: CASSYSPQGGETQYF. The DNA of the CDR3 is TGTGCCAGCAGTTACTCCCCTCAGGGAGGAGAGACCCAGTACTTC.

This sequence joins TRBV20-1 and TRBJ2-6; no reliable D call. Trimming left V 3 bases short and J 3 bases short, with 9 bases between. Germline CDR1 and CDR2: DFQATT and SNEGSKA (reference sequence). This CDR3 contains 14 residues. CDR3 protein: CSASPGHGANVLTF. The CDR3 coding sequence is TGCAGTGCTAGCCCCGGGCATGGGGCCAACGTCCTGACTTTC.

This clonotype was detected only a few times. The chain joins TRBV11-1 to TRBJ1-1; D is undetermined. The CDR3 is 14 residues long. The V and J ends lost 5 bases and 1 base respectively, with 11 bases between them. Germline V lookup: CDR1 SGHAT, CDR2 FQDESV (reference sequence). This CDR3 is CASSSGRANTEAFF. The DNA of the CDR3 is TGTGCCAGCAGCAGTGGACGGGCGAACACTGAAGCTTTCTTT.

The V call is TRBV6-2 or TRBV6-3, the J call TRBJ2-5, with D tentatively TRBD2 (6 bases). Per germline, CDR1 MNHEY and CDR2 SVGEGT. V was shortened by 10 bases and J by 6 bases, with 15 bases between the two germline ends. The CDR3 totals 12 residues. CDR3 in DNA: TGTGCCACCGTAACAGGCGGGAAGACCCAGTACTTC. It encodes CATVTGGKTQYF.

This clonotype was detected only a few times. The chain carries TRBV12-3 or TRBV12-4 and TRBJ2-1; D remains unclear. This CDR3 region has 12 residues. V shed 6 bases and J shed 3 bases, with 6 bases lying between them. CDR3 amino acids: CASRHDYNEQFF. CDR3 in DNA: TGTGCCAGCAGACACGACTACAATGAGCAGTTCTTC.

This clonotype was counted between two and nine times. J is TRBJ2-3 and V is TRBV5-1; tentatively, D is TRBD2 (5 bases). Deletions cut 4 bases from V and 6 bases from J, with 15 bases between. Germline-derived CDR1 and CDR2 are SGHRS and YFSETQ. This CDR3 region has 14 residues. This CDR3 is CASSPEGIVDTQYF. The CDR3 bases are TGCGCCAGCAGCCCCGAGGGCATCGTGGATACGCAGTATTTT.

V usage is TRBV28 and J usage is TRBJ2-3; the D call may be TRBD1 or TRBD2 (5 bases each). There are 15 residues in the CDR3. Trimming pared 3 bases from V and 3 bases from J, leaving 13 bases between. Germline V gene lookup returns CDR1 MDHEN and CDR2 SYDVKM. The CDR3 nucleotides are TGTGCCAGCAGTTTCCGGGACGGCGGGACAGATACGCAGTATTTT. This sequence encodes CASSFRDGGTDTQYF.

This chain links TRBV7-9 with TRBJ2-5, with D possibly TRBD1 on 7 matching bases. The end of the DNA fits TRBJ2-7 better, so the J call may be wrong. The germline V gene has CDR1 SEHNR and CDR2 FQNEAQ (reference sequence). The CDR3 totals 15 residues. The CDR3 bases are TGTGCCAGCAGCTTAAGCGCGGAGGGGGCTGACGAGCAGTACTTC. Encoded protein: CASSLSAEGADEQYF.

The chain uses TRBV5-8 and TRBJ2-3, with D perhaps matching TRBD2 (5 bases). This CDR3 contains 13 residues. In germline, CDR1 is SGHTS, CDR2 YDEGEE. Trimming took off 2 bases at V and 6 bases at J, with 10 bases between the two ends. As DNA, the CDR3 is TGTGCCAGCAGCTTCGAGGGATTCGATACGCAGTATTTT. It yields the protein CASSFEGFDTQYF.

This clonotype was picked up many times. V and J are TRBV5-5 and TRBJ2-6, with TRBD2 as a possible D gene (5 bases). Germline CDR1 is SGHKS and CDR2 is YYEKEE (reference sequence). The V gene lost 7 bases and the J gene lost 1 base, with 15 bases spanning the gap. The CDR3 contains 16 residues. CDR3 amino acids: CASRGSIGSGANVLTF. The CDR3 nucleotides read TGTGCCAGCCGGGGATCCATAGGGTCTGGGGCCAACGTCCTGACTTTC.

This rearrangement joins TRBV5-1 to TRBJ2-5, with D uncertain. The germline V gene encodes CDR1 SGHRS and CDR2 YFSETQ. V gave up 4 bases and J gave up 5 bases, with 12 bases separating them. CDR3 size: 13 residues. The CDR3 nucleotides are TGCGCCAGCAGCACCACACTTCAGGAGACCCAGTACTTC. It codes for CASSTTLQETQYF.

The V call is TRBV25-1, the J call TRBJ2-1; TRBD1 matches 9 bases. The CDR3 is 14 residues long. The J segment lost 13 bases and the V segment lost 7 bases, leaving 14 bases of the junction unmatched. CDR1 is MGHDK, CDR2 SYGVNS, per germline. Here the CDR3 DNA reads TGTGCCAGCAAACCTACAGGGGGCCGGGAGACCCAGTTCTTC. Amino acid sequence: CASKPTGGRETQFF.

This clonotype was seen just once. The chain recombines TRBV11-2 with TRBJ1-1; D is ambiguous. Germline V gives CDR1 SGHAT, CDR2 FQNNGV. This CDR3 spans 13 amino acids. V lost 3 bases to trimming and J lost 3 bases, with 8 bases between them. The CDR3 reads CASSFLPDTEAFF. Written as DNA, the CDR3 is TGTGCCAGCAGCTTCCTTCCAGACACTGAAGCTTTCTTT.

The chain links TRBV24-1 to TRBJ2-3; 11 nucleotides align to TRBD2. The V segment lost 3 bases and the J segment 6 bases; nucleotides outside the gene matches: 10. This CDR3 is 17 amino acids long. Germline CDR1 KGHDR, CDR2 SFDVKD. The CDR3 spells CATSDLKLAGDADTQYF. The CDR3 coding sequence is TGTGCCACCAGTGATCTAAAACTAGCGGGGGATGCGGATACGCAGTATTTT.

The V gene is TRBV4-2, the J gene TRBJ2-3; 8 bases fit TRBD1. Germline CDR1 reads LGHNA; CDR2 reads YNFKEQ. Trimming took 1 base from V and 2 from J; bases not matched to a gene: 5. CDR3 size: 16 residues. The CDR3 reads CASSQGTGLSTDTQYF. CDR3 DNA: TGTGCCAGCAGCCAAGGGACAGGGCTTTCCACAGATACGCAGTATTTT.